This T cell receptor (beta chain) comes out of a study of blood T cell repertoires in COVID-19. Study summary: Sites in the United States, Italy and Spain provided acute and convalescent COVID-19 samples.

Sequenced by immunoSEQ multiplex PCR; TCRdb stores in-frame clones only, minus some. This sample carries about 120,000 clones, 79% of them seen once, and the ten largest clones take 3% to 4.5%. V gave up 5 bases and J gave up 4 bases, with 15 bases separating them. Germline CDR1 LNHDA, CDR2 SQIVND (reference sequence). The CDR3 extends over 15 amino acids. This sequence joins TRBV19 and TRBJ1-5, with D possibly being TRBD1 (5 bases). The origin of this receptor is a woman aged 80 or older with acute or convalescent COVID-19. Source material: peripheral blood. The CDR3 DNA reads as TGTGCCAGTAGTTCCCCGACAGTCTTTAATCAGCCCCAGCATTTT. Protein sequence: CASSSPTVFNQPQHF.